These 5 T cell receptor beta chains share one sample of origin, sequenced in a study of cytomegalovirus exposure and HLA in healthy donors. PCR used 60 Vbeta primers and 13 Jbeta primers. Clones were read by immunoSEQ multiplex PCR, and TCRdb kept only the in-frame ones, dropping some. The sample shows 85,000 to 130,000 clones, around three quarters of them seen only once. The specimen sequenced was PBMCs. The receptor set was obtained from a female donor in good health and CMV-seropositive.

In DNA, the CDR3 is TGTGCCAGCAGCTTGGCCAACTACGAGCAGTACTTC. Protein: CASSLANYEQYF. This sequence joins TRBV5-4 and TRBJ2-7; D uncertain. The V and J ends lost 0 bases and 3 bases respectively, with 4 bases between them. This CDR3 region has 12 residues. Germline CDR1 reads SGHNT; CDR2 reads YYREEE (reference sequence). The full variable domain, rest sourced from reference TRBV5-4 and TRBJ2-7, is ETGVTQSPTHLIKTRGQQVTLRCSSQSGHNTVSWYQQALGQGPQFIFQYYREEENGRGNFPPRFSGLQFPNYSSELNVNALELDDSALYLCASSLANYEQYFGPGTRLTVT.

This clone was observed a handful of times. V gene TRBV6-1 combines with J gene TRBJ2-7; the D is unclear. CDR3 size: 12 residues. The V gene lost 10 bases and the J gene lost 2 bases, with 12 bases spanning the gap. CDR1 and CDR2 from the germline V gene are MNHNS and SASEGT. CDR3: CATGRLAYEQYF. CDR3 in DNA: TGTGCCACTGGCAGATTGGCCTACGAGCAGTACTTC.

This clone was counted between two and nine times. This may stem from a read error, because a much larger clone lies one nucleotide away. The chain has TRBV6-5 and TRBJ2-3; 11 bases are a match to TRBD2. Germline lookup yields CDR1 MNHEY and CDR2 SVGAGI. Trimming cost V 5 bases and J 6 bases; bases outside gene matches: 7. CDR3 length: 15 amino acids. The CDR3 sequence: CASSGGSGGADTQYF. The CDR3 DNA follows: TGTGCCAGCAGTGGAGGTAGCGGGGGGGCGGATACGCAGTATTTT.

DNA for the CDR3: TGTGCCAGCAGTTTAAAGCTAGCCTACGAGCAGTACTTC. Its translation is CASSLKLAYEQYF. This chain links TRBV27 with TRBJ2-7; D remains ambiguous. The CDR3 totals 13 residues. Germline V gene data show CDR1 as MNHEY and CDR2 as SMNVEV (reference sequence). V lost 2 bases to trimming and J lost 2 bases, with 7 bases between them.

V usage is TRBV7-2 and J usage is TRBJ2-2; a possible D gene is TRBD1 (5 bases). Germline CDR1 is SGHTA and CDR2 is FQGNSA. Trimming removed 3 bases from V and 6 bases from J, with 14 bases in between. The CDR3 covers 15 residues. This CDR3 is CASSFRQGRAGELFF. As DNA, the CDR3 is TGTGCCAGCAGCTTCCGGCAGGGAAGGGCCGGGGAGCTGTTTTTT.